In this sample, the clone carrying this T cell receptor (beta chain) turned up a few times. TCRdb re-analysed the 5' RACE reads in MiXCR, keeping a single row per CDR3 protein. There are approximately 37,000 distinct CDR3 sequences in the sample; approximately 20% occur only once, and about 3% lies in the top ten. The CDR3 covers 13 residues. Germline loops: CDR1 ENHRY, CDR2 SYGVKD. The V end lost 10 bases, the J end lost 4 bases, and 16 bases lay between the germline ends. The J gene is TRBJ2-5, the V gene TRBV10-3, with no clear D. The sample was naive CD4+ T cells sorted from a lymph node. Subset denoted: naive CD4+ T cells, CD4+CD45RA+CD25-. The TCR sequence derives from a female donor with breast cancer. CDR3 sequence (DNA): TGTGCCACCAGAGGTGGGCAGCCAGAGACCCAGTACTTC. This sequence encodes CATRGGQPETQYF.